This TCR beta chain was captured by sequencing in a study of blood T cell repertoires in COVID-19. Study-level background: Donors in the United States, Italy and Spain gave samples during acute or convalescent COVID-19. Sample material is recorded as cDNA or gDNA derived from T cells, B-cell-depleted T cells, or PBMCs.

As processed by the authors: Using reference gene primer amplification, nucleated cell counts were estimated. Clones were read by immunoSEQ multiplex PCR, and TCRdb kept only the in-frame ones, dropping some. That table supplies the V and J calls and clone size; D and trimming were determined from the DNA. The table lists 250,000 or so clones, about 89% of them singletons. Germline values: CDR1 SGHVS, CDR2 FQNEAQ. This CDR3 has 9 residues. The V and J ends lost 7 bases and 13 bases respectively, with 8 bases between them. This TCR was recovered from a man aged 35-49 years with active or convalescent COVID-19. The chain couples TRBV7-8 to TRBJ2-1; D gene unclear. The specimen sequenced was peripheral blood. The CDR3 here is CASTFGQFF. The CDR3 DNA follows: TGTGCCAGCACCTTTGGCCAGTTCTTC.